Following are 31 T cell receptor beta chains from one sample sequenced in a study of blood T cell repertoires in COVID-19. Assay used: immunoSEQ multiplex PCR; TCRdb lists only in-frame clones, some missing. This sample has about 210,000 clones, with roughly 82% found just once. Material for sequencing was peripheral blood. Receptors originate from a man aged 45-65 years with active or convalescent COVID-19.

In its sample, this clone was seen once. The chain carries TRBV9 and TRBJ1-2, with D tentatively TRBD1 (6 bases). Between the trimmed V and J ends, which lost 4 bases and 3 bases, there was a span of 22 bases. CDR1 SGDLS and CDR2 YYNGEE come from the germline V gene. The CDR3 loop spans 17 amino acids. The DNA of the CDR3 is TGTGCCAGCAGCTTCCCCCACGAGGGGGGGGACTACTATGGCTACACCTTC. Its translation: CASSFPHEGGDYYGYTF.

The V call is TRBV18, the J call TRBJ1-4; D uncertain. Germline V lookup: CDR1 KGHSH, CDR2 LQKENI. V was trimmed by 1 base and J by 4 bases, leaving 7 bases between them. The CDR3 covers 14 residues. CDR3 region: CASSPQQINEKLFF. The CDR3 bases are TGTGCCAGCTCACCACAACAGATTAATGAAAAACTGTTTTTT.

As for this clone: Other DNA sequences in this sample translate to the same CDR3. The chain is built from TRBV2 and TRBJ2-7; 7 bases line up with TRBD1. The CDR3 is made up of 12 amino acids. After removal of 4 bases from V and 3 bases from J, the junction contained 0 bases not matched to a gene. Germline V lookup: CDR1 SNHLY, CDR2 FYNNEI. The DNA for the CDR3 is TGTGCCAGCAGTGGACAGGGCTACGAGCAGTACGTC. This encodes CASSGQGYEQYV.

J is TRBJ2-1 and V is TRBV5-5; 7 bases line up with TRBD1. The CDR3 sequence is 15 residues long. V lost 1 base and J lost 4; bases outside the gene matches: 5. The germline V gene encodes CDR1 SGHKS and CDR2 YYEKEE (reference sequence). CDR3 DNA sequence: TGTGCCAGCAGCTTGCAGGGGGTCCAGTACAATGAGCAGTTCTTC. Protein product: CASSLQGVQYNEQFF. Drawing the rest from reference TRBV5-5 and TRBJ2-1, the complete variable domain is DAGVTQSPTHLIKTRGQQVTLRCSPISGHKSVSWYQQVLGQGPQFIFQYYEKEERGRGNFPDRFSARQFPNYSSELNVNALLLGDSALYLCASSLQGVQYNEQFFGPGTRLTVL.

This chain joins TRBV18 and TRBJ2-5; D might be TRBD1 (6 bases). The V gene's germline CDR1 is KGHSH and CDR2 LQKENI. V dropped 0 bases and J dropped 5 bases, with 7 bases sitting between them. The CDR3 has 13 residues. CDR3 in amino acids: CASSPPRGETQYF. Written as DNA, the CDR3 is TGTGCCAGCTCACCACCTAGGGGGGAGACCCAGTACTTC.

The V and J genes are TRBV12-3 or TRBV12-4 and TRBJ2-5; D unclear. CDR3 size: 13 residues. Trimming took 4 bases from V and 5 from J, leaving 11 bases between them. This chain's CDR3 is CASSSGFRETQYF. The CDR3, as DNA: TGTGCCAGCAGTTCCGGGTTCCGGGAGACCCAGTACTTC.

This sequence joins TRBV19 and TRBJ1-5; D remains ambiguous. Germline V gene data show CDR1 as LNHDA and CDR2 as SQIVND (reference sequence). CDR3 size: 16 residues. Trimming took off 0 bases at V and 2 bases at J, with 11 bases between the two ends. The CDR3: CASSIEGGGRNQPQHF. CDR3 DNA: TGTGCCAGTAGTATAGAAGGCGGAGGACGCAATCAGCCCCAGCATTTT. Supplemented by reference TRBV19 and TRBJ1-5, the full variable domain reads DGGITQSPKYLFRKEGQNVTLSCEQNLNHDAMYWYRQDPGQGLRLIYYSQIVNDFQKGDIAEGYSVSREKKESFPLTVTSAQKNPTAFYLCASSIEGGGRNQPQHFGDGTRLSIL.

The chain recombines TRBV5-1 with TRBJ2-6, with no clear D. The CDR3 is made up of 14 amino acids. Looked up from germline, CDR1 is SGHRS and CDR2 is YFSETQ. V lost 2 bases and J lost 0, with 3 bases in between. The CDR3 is CASSLASGANVLTF. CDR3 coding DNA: TGCGCCAGCAGCTTAGCCTCTGGGGCCAACGTCCTGACTTTC. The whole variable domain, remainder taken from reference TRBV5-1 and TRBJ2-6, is KAGVTQTPRYLIKTRGQQVTLSCSPISGHRSVSWYQQTPGQGLQFLFEYFSETQRNKGNFPGRFSGRQFSNSRSEMNVSTLELGDSALYLCASSLASGANVLTFGAGSRLTVL.

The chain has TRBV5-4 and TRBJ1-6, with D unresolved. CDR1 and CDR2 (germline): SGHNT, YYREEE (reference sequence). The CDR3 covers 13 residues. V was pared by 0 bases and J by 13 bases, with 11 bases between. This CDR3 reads CASSLDRLGPLHF. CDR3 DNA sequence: TGTGCCAGCAGCTTGGACCGACTCGGGCCCCTCCACTTT.

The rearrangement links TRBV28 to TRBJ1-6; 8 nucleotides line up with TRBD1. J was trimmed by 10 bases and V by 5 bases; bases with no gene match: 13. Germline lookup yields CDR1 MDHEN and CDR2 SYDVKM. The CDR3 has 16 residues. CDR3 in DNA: TGTGCCAGCAGTCCGACGACAGGGGCCCTAGGCTCACCCCTCCACTTT. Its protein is CASSPTTGALGSPLHF.

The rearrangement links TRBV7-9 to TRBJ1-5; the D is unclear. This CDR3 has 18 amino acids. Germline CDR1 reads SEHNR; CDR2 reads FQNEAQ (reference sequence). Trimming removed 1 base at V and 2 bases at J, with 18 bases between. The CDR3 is CASSLGVGAGIGNQPQHF. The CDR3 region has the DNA TGTGCCAGCAGCTTAGGGGTGGGAGCAGGAATCGGCAATCAGCCCCAGCATTTT.

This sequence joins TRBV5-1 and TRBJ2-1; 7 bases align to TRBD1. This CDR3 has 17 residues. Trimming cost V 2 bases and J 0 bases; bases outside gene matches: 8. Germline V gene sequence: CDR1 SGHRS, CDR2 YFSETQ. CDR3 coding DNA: TGCGCCAGCAGCTTACACCTCGACAGGGCCTCCTACAATGAGCAGTTCTTC. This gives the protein CASSLHLDRASYNEQFF.

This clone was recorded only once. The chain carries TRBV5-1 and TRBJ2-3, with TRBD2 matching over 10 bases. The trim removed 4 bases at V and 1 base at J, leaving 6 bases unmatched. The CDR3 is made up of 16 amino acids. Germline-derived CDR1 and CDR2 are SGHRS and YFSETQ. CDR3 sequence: CASSMTSGSGTDTQYF. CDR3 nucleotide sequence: TGCGCCAGCAGCATGACTAGCGGGTCGGGCACAGATACGCAGTATTTT.

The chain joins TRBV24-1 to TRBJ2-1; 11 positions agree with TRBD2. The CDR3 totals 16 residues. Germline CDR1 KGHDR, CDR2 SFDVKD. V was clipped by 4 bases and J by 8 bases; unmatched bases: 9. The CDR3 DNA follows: TGTGCCACCAGTGACCAGACTAGCGGGAAATCGTATGAGCAGTTCTTC. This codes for CATSDQTSGKSYEQFF.

This CDR3 is CASSINIWANQPQHF. For the CDR3, the DNA is TGTGCCAGTAGTATAAATATCTGGGCCAATCAGCCCCAGCATTTT. The chain recombines TRBV19 with TRBJ1-5; D not resolved. This CDR3 is 15 amino acids long. The V end lost 2 bases, the J end lost 3 bases, and 11 bases lay between the germline ends. Germline CDR1 is LNHDA and CDR2 is SQIVND (reference sequence).

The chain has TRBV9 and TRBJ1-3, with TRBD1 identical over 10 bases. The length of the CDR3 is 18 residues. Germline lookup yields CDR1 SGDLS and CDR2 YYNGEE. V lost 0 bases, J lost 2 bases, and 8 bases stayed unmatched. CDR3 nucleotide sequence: TGTGCCAGCAGCGTAGCCTTTCCGGGACAGGGGACTGGAAACACCATATATTTT. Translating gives CASSVAFPGQGTGNTIYF.

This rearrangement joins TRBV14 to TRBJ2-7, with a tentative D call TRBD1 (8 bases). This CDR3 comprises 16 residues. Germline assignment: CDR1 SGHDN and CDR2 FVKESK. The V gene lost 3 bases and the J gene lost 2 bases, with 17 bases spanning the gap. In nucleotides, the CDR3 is TGTGCCAGCAGCCAGCGACAGGGGACTATCCCCTACGAGCAGTACTTC. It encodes CASSQRQGTIPYEQYF.

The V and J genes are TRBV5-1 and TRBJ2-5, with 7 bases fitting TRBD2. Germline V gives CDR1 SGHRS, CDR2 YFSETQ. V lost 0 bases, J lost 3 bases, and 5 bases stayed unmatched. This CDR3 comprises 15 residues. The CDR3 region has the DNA TGCGCCAGCAGCTTGGCCGGGACTACCAAAGAGACCCAGTACTTC. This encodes CASSLAGTTKETQYF.

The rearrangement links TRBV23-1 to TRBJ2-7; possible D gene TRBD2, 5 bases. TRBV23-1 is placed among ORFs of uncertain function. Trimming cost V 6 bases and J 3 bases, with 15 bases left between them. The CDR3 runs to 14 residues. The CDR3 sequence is CASRRYLRGYEQYV. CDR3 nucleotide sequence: TGCGCCAGCAGGAGGTATCTCCGGGGCTACGAGCAGTACGTC.

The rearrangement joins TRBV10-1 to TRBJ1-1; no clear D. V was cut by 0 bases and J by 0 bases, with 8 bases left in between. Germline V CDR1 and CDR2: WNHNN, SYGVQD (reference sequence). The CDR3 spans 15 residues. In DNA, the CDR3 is TGCGCCAGCAGTGAGTCGAACAAGTTGAACACTGAAGCTTTCTTT. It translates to CASSESNKLNTEAFF.

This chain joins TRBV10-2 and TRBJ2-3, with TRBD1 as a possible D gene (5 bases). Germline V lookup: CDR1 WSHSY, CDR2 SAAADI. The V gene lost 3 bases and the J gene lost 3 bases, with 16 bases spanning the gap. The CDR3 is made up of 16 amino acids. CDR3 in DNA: TGCGCCAGCAGTGATAGGGGCGGCAGGGCGACAGATACGCAGTATTTT. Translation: CASSDRGGRATDTQYF.

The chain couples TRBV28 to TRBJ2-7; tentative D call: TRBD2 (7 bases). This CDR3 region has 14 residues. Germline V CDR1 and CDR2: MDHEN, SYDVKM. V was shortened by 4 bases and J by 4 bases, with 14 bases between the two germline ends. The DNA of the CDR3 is TGTGCCAGCAGTTCCCCGGGGGGCCGGTACGAGCAGTACTTC. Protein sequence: CASSSPGGRYEQYF.

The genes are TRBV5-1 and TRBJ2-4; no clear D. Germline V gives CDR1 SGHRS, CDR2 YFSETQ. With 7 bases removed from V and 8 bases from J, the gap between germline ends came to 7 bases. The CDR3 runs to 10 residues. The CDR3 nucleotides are TGCGCCAGCGGCTCTGACATTCAGTACTTC. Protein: CASGSDIQYF.

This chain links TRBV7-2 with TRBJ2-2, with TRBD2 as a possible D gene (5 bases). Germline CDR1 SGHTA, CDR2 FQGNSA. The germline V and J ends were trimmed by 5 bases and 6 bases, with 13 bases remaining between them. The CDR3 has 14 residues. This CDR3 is CASSPWTPPGELFF. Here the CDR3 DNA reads TGTGCCAGCAGCCCCTGGACTCCACCCGGGGAGCTGTTTTTT.

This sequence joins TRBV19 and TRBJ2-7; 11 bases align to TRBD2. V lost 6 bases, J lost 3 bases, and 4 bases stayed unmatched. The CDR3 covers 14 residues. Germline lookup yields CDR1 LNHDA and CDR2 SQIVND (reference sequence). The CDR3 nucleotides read TGTGCCAGTAGCCCGACTAGCGGGGACTACGAGCAGTACTTC. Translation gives CASSPTSGDYEQYF.

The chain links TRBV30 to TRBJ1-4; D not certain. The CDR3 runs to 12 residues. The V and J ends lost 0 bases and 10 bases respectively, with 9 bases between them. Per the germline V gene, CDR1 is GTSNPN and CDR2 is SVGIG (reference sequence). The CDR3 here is CAWSVMRGKLFF. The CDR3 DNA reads TGTGCCTGGAGTGTAATGCGGGGAAAACTGTTTTTT.

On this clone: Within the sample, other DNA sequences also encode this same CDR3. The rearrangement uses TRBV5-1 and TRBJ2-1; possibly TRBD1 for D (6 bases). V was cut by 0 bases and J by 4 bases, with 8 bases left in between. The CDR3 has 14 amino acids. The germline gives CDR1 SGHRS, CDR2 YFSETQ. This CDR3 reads CASSLGQEYNEQFF. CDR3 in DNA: TGCGCCAGCAGCTTGGGACAGGAGTACAATGAGCAGTTCTTC.

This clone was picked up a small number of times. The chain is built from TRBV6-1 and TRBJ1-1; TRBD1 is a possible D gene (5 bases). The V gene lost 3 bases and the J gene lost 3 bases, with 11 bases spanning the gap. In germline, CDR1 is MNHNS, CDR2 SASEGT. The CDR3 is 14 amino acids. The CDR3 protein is CASSEPTVYTEAFF. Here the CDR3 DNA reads TGTGCCAGCAGTGAGCCGACAGTTTACACTGAAGCTTTCTTT.

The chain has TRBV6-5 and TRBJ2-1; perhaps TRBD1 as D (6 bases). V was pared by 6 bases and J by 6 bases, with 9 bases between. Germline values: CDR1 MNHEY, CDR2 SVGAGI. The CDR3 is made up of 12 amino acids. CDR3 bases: TGTGCCAGCAGATGGACAGCCAATGAGCAGTTCTTC. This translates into CASRWTANEQFF.

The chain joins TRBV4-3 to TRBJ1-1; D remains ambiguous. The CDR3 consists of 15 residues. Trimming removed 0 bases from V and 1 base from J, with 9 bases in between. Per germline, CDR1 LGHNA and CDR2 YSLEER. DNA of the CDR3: TGCGCCAGCAGCCAAGATAACAGAGCGAACACTGAAGCTTTCTTT. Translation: CASSQDNRANTEAFF.

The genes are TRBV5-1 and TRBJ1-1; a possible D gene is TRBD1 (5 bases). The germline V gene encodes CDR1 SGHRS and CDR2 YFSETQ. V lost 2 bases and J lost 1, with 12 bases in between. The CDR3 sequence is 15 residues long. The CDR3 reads CASSFGGAGNTEAFF. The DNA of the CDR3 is TGCGCCAGCAGCTTCGGAGGGGCCGGGAACACTGAAGCTTTCTTT.